This T cell receptor (beta chain) emerged from a study of neurological immune-mediated disorders. Trimming stripped 5 bases from V and 4 bases from J, with 14 bases between. Germline lookup yields CDR1 DFQATT and CDR2 SNEGSKA (reference sequence). The CDR3 sequence is 14 residues long. Via MiXCR, TCRdb re-called the 5' RACE reads, giving one row per CDR3 protein. This repertoire shows about 65,000 distinct CDR3 sequences, 3.5% to 5% found once; its top ten account for just over 2.5%. The chain recombines TRBV20-1 with TRBJ2-2, with D possibly TRBD2 on 6 matching bases. This TCR came from a man in his fifties or sixties with multiple sclerosis. The sequenced sample was PBMCs. The CDR3 bases are TGCAGTGCTCAAGGACTATCCGGCACCGGGGAGCTGTTTTTT. It specifies CSAQGLSGTGELFF.